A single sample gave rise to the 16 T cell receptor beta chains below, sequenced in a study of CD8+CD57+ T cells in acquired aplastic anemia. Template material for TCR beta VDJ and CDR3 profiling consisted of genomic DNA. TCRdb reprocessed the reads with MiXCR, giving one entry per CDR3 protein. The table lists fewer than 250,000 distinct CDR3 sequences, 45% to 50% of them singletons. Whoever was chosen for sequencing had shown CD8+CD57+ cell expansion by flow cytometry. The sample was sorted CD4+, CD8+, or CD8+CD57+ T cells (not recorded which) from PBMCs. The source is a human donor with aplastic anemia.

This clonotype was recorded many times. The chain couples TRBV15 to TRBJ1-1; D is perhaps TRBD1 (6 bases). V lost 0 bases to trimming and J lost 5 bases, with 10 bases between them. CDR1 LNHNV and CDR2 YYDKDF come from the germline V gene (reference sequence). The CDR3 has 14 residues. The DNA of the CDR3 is TGTGCCACCAGCAGAGATCTAGGGGGGACTGAAGCTTTCTTT. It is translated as CATSRDLGGTEAFF.

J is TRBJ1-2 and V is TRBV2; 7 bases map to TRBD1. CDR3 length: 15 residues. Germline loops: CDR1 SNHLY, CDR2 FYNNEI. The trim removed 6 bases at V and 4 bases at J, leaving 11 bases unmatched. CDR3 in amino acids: CASSGWRDSIYGYTF. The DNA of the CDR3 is TGTGCCAGCAGCGGGTGGAGGGACAGCATCTATGGCTACACCTTC.

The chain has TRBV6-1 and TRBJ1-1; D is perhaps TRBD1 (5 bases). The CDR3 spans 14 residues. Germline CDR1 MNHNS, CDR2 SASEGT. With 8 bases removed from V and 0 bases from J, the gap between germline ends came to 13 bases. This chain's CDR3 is CASRGWGMNTEAFF. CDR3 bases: TGTGCCAGCCGTGGCTGGGGGATGAACACTGAAGCTTTCTTT.

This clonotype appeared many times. The CDR3 sequence: CASSVGNNQETQYF. The CDR3 nucleotides read TGTGCCAGCAGCGTAGGGAACAACCAAGAGACCCAGTACTTC. The rearrangement uses TRBV9 and TRBJ2-5, with D unclear. CDR1 and CDR2 (germline): SGDLS, YYNGEE. V gave up 0 bases and J gave up 0 bases, with 6 bases separating them. The CDR3 contains 14 residues.

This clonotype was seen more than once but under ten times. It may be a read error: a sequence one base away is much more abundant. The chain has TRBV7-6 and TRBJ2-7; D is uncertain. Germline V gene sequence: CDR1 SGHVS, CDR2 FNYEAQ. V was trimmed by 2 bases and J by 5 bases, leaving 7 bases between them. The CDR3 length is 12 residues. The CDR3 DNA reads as TGTGCCAGCAGCTTAAAGGTCGACGAGCAGTACTTC. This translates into CASSLKVDEQYF.

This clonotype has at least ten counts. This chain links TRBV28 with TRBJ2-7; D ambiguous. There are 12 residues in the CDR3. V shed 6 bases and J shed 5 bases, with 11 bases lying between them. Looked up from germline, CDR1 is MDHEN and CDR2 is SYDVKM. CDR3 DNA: TGTGCCAGCAGCCTGACCGGAGACGAGCAGTACTTC. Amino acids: CASSLTGDEQYF.

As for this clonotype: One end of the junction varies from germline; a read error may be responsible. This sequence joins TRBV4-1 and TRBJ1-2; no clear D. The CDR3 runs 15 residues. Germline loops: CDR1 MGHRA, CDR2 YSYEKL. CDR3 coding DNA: TGCGCCAGCAGCCAAGATAACCCAACGAGACATGGCTACGCCTTC. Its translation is CASSQDNPTRHGYAF.

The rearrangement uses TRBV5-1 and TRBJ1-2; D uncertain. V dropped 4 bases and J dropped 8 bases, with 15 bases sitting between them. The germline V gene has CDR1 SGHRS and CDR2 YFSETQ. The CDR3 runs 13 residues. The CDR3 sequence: CASSPEYPGGYTF. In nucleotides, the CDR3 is TGCGCCAGCAGCCCAGAATATCCGGGAGGCTACACCTTC. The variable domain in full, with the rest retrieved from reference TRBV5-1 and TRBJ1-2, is KAGVTQTPRYLIKTRGQQVTLSCSPISGHRSVSWYQQTPGQGLQFLFEYFSETQRNKGNFPGRFSGRQFSNSRSEMNVSTLELGDSALYLCASSPEYPGGYTFGSGTRLTVV.

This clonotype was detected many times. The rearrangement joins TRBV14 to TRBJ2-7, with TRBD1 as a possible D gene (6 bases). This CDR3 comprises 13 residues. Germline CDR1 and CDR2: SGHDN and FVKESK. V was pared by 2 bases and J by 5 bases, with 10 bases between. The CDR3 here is CASSQTGNNEQYF. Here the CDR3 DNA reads TGTGCCAGCAGCCAAACAGGGAATAACGAGCAGTACTTC.

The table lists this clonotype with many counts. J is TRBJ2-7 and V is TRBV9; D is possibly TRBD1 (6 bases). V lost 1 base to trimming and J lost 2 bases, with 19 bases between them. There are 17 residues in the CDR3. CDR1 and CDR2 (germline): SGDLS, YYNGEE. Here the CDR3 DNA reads TGTGCCAGCAGCGTAAGCCGAGATTTTGACAGGCCCTACGAGCAGTACTTC. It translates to CASSVSRDFDRPYEQYF.

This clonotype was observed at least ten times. CDR3 region: CASSQEGPDEQYF. CDR3 nucleotides: TGCGCCAGCAGCCAAGAGGGACCTGACGAGCAGTACTTC. The chain links TRBV4-1 to TRBJ2-7; D tentatively fits TRBD1 or TRBD2 (5 bases each). The CDR3 length is 13 residues. Trimming cost V 0 bases and J 5 bases, with 8 bases left between them. CDR1 is MGHRA and CDR2 is YSYEKL in the germline V gene.

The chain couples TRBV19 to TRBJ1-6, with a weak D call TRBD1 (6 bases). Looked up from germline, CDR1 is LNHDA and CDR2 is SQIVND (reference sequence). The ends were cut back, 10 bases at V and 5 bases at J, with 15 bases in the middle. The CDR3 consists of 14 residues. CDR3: CATTDRIHNSPLHF. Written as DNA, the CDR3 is TGTGCCACCACTGACAGGATTCATAATTCACCCCTCCACTTT.

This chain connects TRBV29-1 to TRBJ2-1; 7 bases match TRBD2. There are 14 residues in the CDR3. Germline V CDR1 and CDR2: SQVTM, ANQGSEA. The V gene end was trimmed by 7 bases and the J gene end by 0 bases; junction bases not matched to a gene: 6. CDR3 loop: CSGTLALSYNEQFF. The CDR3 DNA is TGCAGCGGTACACTAGCGCTCTCCTACAATGAGCAGTTCTTC.

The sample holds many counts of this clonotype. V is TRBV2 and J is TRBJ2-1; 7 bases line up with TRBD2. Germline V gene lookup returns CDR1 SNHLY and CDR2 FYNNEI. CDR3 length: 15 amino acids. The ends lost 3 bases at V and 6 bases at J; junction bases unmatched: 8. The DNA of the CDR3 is TGTGCCAGCAGTGACGCTAGCGGCGCCGTCAATGAGCAGTTCTTC. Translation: CASSDASGAVNEQFF. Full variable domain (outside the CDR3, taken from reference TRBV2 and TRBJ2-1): EPEVTQTPSHQVTQMGQEVILRCVPISNHLYFYWYRQILGQKVEFLVSFYNNEISEKSEIFDDQFSVERPDGSNFTLKIRSTKLEDSAMYFCASSDASGAVNEQFFGPGTRLTVL.

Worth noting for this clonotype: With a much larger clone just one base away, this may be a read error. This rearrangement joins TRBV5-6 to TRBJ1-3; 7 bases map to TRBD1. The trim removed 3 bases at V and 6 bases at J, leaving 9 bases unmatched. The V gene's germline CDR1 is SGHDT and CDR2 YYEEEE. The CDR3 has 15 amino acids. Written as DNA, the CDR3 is TGTGCCAGCAGCTCCGCACCGGGACAGCCAAACACCATATATTTT. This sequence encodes CASSSAPGQPNTIYF.

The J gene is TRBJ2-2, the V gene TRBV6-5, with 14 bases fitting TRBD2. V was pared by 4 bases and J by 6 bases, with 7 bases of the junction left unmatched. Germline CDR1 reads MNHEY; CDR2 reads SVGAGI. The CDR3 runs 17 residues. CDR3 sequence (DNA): TGTGCCAGCAGTTTATTAGGGACTAGCGGGAGTTCCGGGGAGCTGTTTTTT. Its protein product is CASSLLGTSGSSGELFF.